This entry lists 23 T cell receptor beta chains sequenced from one sample in a study of blood T cell dynamics during melanoma immunotherapy. Sequencing was performed with immunoSEQ multiplex PCR; in TCRdb, only in-frame clones are kept and a portion is missing. The table shows about 8,400 clones, with 85% to 90% occurring only once. Time point specified: week 3, after first cycle of checkpoint inhibitor. The sequenced sample was blood, obtained from a patient treated with checkpoint blockade. Every receptor here comes from a human donor with melanoma.

This clone has a handful of counts. This chain links TRBV4-2 with TRBJ2-7, with TRBD2 identical over 13 bases. Unmatched junction bases numbered 3, after V lost 3 bases and J lost 4 bases. The CDR3 loop spans 15 amino acids. The germline CDR1 and CDR2 sequences are LGHNA and YNFKEQ. The CDR3 region is CASSQGLAGIYEQYF. DNA for the CDR3: TGTGCCAGCAGCCAGGGACTAGCGGGAATATACGAGCAGTACTTC.

The chain combines TRBV5-1 with TRBJ2-7, with 8 bases matching TRBD2. With V trimmed by 0 bases and J by 2 bases, 7 bases remained unmatched. The CDR3 contains 16 residues. Germline assignment: CDR1 SGHRS and CDR2 YFSETQ. The CDR3 loop reads CASSLAELAATYEQYF. CDR3 DNA sequence: TGCGCCAGCAGCTTGGCGGAACTAGCGGCTACCTACGAGCAGTACTTC.

The V gene is TRBV28, the J gene TRBJ2-7; TRBD1 might be the D (10 bases). CDR1 and CDR2 (germline): MDHEN, SYDVKM. This CDR3 comprises 19 residues. Trimming stripped 6 bases from V and 7 bases from J, with 34 bases between. CDR3 in amino acids: CASRYRQGASGRRSGEQYF. Written as DNA, the CDR3 is TGTGCCAGCAGGTACCGACAGGGGGCGAGCGGGAGGCGATCGGGGGAGCAGTACTTC.

The V gene is TRBV5-1, the J gene TRBJ1-2, with unresolved D. The CDR3 extends over 14 amino acids. Germline loops: CDR1 SGHRS, CDR2 YFSETQ. V lost 7 bases and J lost 7, with 20 bases in between. CDR3 DNA sequence: TGCGCCAGCGCCAGTCCTAAAGGGCAGACTGGCTACACCTTC. It translates to CASASPKGQTGYTF.

This clone has just one count. This chain links TRBV28 with TRBJ1-1; TRBD1 matches at 7 bases. Germline lookup yields CDR1 MDHEN and CDR2 SYDVKM. CDR3 length: 15 amino acids. V gave up 1 base and J gave up 5 bases; unmatched junction bases: 7. The CDR3 DNA reads TGTGCCAGCAGTTTATATCAGGGGGGAAAGACTGAAGCTTTCTTT. It encodes CASSLYQGGKTEAFF. Combining the CDR3 with reference TRBV28 and TRBJ1-1 gives the whole variable domain DVKVTQSSRYLVKRTGEKVFLECVQDMDHENMFWYRQDPGLGLRLIYFSYDVKMKEKGDIPEGYSVSREKKERFSLILESASTNQTSMYLCASSLYQGGKTEAFFGQGTRLTVV.

The chain combines TRBV2 with TRBJ2-5, with D possibly being TRBD2 (5 bases). The tail of the sequence fits TRBJ2-7 better, so the J call may be wrong. This CDR3 has 14 amino acids. The germline V gene encodes CDR1 SNHLY and CDR2 FYNNEI. CDR3 sequence: CASSDGNAYYEQYF. In DNA form, the CDR3 reads TGTGCCAGCAGTGACGGGAACGCCTACTACGAGCAGTACTTC.

This clone occurred once. The V and J genes are TRBV19 and TRBJ2-7; TRBD2 aligns across 15 bases. This CDR3 is 14 amino acids long. V dropped 9 bases and J dropped 4; count of bases not matched to a gene: 4. Germline-derived CDR1 and CDR2 are LNHDA and SQIVND (reference sequence). For the CDR3, the DNA is TGTGCCAGCGCTGGGACTAGCGGGAGGTACGAGCAGTACTTC. Protein product: CASAGTSGRYEQYF.

V is TRBV4-1 and J is TRBJ1-4; possible D gene TRBD1, 6 bases. V lost 5 bases and J 8 bases, leaving 21 bases between the germline ends. The CDR3 loop spans 16 amino acids. From germline, CDR1 is MGHRA and CDR2 YSYEKL. CDR3 nucleotide sequence: TGCGCCAGCAGCTGGGGCCTACAGGGAGACGCAGAAAAACTGTTTTTT. Translated: CASSWGLQGDAEKLFF.

The V and J genes are TRBV28 and TRBJ1-2; 7 bases are shared with TRBD1. V was pared by 3 bases and J by 4 bases, with 5 bases of the junction left unmatched. Germline loops: CDR1 MDHEN, CDR2 SYDVKM. The CDR3 sequence is 14 residues long. Here the CDR3 reads CASSFNRGGYGYTF. The CDR3 DNA follows: TGTGCCAGCAGTTTTAACAGGGGAGGCTATGGCTACACCTTC.

The rearrangement joins TRBV29-1 to TRBJ2-2, with 9 bases aligning to TRBD2. The germline gives CDR1 SQVTM, CDR2 ANQGSEA. The CDR3 has 17 residues. The CDR3 nucleotides read TGCAGAGCCGGACTAGCGAGAGACCCCCCGAACACCGGGGAGCTGTTTTTT. Residues: CRAGLARDPPNTGELFF.

The chain carries TRBV6-6 and TRBJ2-6; D gene unclear. V was trimmed by 5 bases and J by 2 bases, leaving 1 base between them. CDR1 is MNHNY and CDR2 is SVGAGI in the germline V gene (reference sequence). This CDR3 comprises 12 residues. CDR3 region: CASSPGANVLTF. In nucleotides, the CDR3 is TGTGCCAGCAGTCCTGGGGCCAACGTCCTGACTTTC.

The CDR3, as DNA: TGCGCCAGCAGTGTAGACAGGGCCCCCTACGAGCAGTACTTC. It yields the protein CASSVDRAPYEQYF. The chain joins TRBV10-2 to TRBJ2-7; 7 bases agree with TRBD1. The CDR3 totals 14 residues. Germline lookup yields CDR1 WSHSY and CDR2 SAAADI. After removal of 4 bases from V and 2 bases from J, the junction contained 5 bases not matched to a gene.

This clone was seen more than once but under ten times. The chain has TRBV2 and TRBJ2-7; tentatively, D is TRBD2 (5 bases). Trimming pared 3 bases from V and 3 bases from J, leaving 12 bases between. The CDR3 length is 14 residues. The germline gives CDR1 SNHLY, CDR2 FYNNEI. For the CDR3, the DNA is TGTGCCAGCAGTGACGGGAACGCCTACTACGAGCAGTACTTC. It encodes CASSDGNAYYEQYF.

The chain is built from TRBV18 and TRBJ1-2, with D possibly TRBD1 on 5 matching bases. The germline V gene has CDR1 KGHSH and CDR2 LQKENI. Deletions cut 1 base from V and 3 bases from J, with 18 bases between. This CDR3 has 17 amino acids. Here the CDR3 DNA reads TGTGCCAGCTCACCACTCGGGACTCCCGAAGGTTACTATGGCTACACCTTC. Amino acids: CASSPLGTPEGYYGYTF.

The CDR3 loop is CASSEQGANVLTF. Written as DNA, the CDR3 is TGTGCCAGCAGTGAGCAGGGGGCCAACGTCCTGACTTTC. The chain couples TRBV6-1 to TRBJ2-6; D gene unclear. CDR3 length: 13 amino acids. The ends were cut back, 3 bases at V and 4 bases at J, with 4 bases in the middle. The V gene's germline CDR1 is MNHNS and CDR2 SASEGT.

V and J are TRBV10-3 and TRBJ1-1, with 8 positions matching TRBD1. The CDR3 spans 16 residues. V gave up 5 bases and J gave up 4 bases; unmatched junction bases: 12. Germline lookup yields CDR1 ENHRY and CDR2 SYGVKD. The CDR3 DNA follows: TGTGCCATCAGTAGGGGGGGACAGGCAAGGAGCACTGAAGCTTTCTTT. Translation gives CAISRGGQARSTEAFF.

This sequence joins TRBV5-6 and TRBJ1-2, with no clear D. V lost 3 bases and J lost 3, with 15 bases in between. The germline V gene has CDR1 SGHDT and CDR2 YYEEEE. There are 15 residues in the CDR3. The DNA for the CDR3 is TGTGCCAGCAGCTCGACCACTTCAACCTACTATGGCTACACCTTC. Amino acids: CASSSTTSTYYGYTF.

In this sample, this clone turned up a few times. This rearrangement joins TRBV7-8 to TRBJ1-5; TRBD1 is a possible D gene (5 bases). Germline-derived CDR1 and CDR2 are SGHVS and FQNEAQ. Between the trimmed V and J ends, which lost 5 bases and 4 bases, there was a span of 18 bases. The CDR3 extends over 16 amino acids. The CDR3 loop is CASSPEGRGSNQPQHF. CDR3 coding DNA: TGTGCCAGCAGCCCTGAGGGACGAGGATCAAATCAGCCCCAGCATTTT.

This clone was detected once. The chain has TRBV9 and TRBJ2-7; the D gene is possibly TRBD1 (6 bases). V lost 2 bases and J 4 bases, leaving 16 bases between the germline ends. CDR3 length equals 15 residues. CDR1 SGDLS and CDR2 YYNGEE come from the germline V gene. This CDR3 is CASSVTPDSSYEQYF. CDR3 sequence (DNA): TGTGCCAGCAGCGTCACCCCGGACAGTTCGTACGAGCAGTACTTC.

V is TRBV7-2 and J is TRBJ2-6, with 8 bases that match TRBD2. The CDR3 runs 19 residues. The V segment lost 2 bases and the J segment 0 bases; nucleotides outside the gene matches: 9. Germline V gene lookup returns CDR1 SGHTA and CDR2 FQGNSA. The CDR3 is CASSLSTSGGISGANVLTF. The CDR3 coding sequence is TGTGCCAGCAGCTTATCTACTAGCGGAGGGATCTCTGGGGCCAACGTCCTGACTTTC.

This chain connects TRBV21-1 to TRBJ2-5; the D call TRBD1 from the table was never checked on the DNA. TRBV21-1 is a known pseudogene. CDR3 length: 15 residues. This CDR3 reads CASSKRRQGEETQYF. CDR3 nucleotide sequence: TGTGCCAGCAGCAAAAGACGACAGGGTGAGGAGACCCAGTACTTC.

In DNA, the CDR3 is TGTGCCAGCAGCGGTGAAAAACTGTTTTTT. Translated: CASSGEKLFF. The genes are TRBV7-9 and TRBJ1-4; D gene ambiguous. CDR3 size: 10 residues. The germline CDR1 and CDR2 sequences are SEHNR and FQNEAQ (reference sequence). Between the trimmed V and J ends, which lost 5 bases and 7 bases, there was a span of 2 bases.

This rearrangement joins TRBV4-1 to TRBJ1-2; D remains ambiguous. Germline CDR1 is MGHRA and CDR2 is YSYEKL. V was shortened by 4 bases and J by 8 bases, with 17 bases between the two germline ends. CDR3 length: 14 amino acids. The CDR3 loop reads CASSPPNLAGGYTF. DNA for the CDR3: TGCGCCAGCAGCCCTCCAAACTTGGCTGGGGGCTACACCTTC.